These 24 T cell receptor beta chains came from one sample sequenced in a study of cytomegalovirus exposure and HLA in healthy donors. The PCR employed 60 Vbeta primers together with 13 Jbeta primers. Clones were read by immunoSEQ multiplex PCR, and TCRdb kept only the in-frame ones, dropping some. Counted here are about 150,000 clones, 65% to 85% occurring once; the ten biggest clones make up 3.9%. The sample consisted of PBMCs. These receptors were taken from a male donor in good health and CMV-seronegative.

With regard to this clone: Other nucleotide sequences from this sample produce the same CDR3. CDR3 DNA: TGTGCCAGCAGTGGTAGGGGGCCCGACGAGCAGTACTTC. Amino acids: CASSGRGPDEQYF. The chain has TRBV6-1 and TRBJ2-7; 7 bases are shared with TRBD1. Trimming cost V 4 bases and J 5 bases; bases outside gene matches: 5. The germline V gene has CDR1 MNHNS and CDR2 SASEGT. The CDR3 is made up of 13 amino acids.

This clone was observed a handful of times. This sequence joins TRBV19 and TRBJ1-2; D not certain. Trimming pared 3 bases from V and 3 bases from J, leaving 11 bases between. Germline CDR1 reads LNHDA; CDR2 reads SQIVND (reference sequence). This CDR3 is 14 amino acids long. The CDR3 coding sequence is TGTGCCAGTAGTATCCAGTCAGGCTACTATGGCTACACCTTC. Amino acids: CASSIQSGYYGYTF.

Points on this clone: The junction does not match germline at one end; this may be a read error. The rearrangement links TRBV5-6 to TRBJ2-6, with TRBD1 as a possible D gene (5 bases). This CDR3 contains 15 residues. Germline CDR1 SGHDT, CDR2 YYEEEE. Here the CDR3 DNA reads TGTGCCAGCAGCACATCCCCCTCTGGGGCCAACGGCCTGACTTTC. Its translation is CASSTSPSGANGLTF.

In this sample, this clone turned up a few times. This rearrangement joins TRBV13 to TRBJ2-5; TRBD1 matches 7 bases. Germline V gene sequence: CDR1 PRHDT, CDR2 FYEKMQ (reference sequence). With 6 bases clipped from V and 4 bases from J, the junction kept 5 bases outside the gene matches. The CDR3 is 13 amino acids. CDR3 sequence reads: CASRSTGAETQYF. CDR3 in DNA: TGTGCCAGCAGGTCTACAGGGGCAGAGACCCAGTACTTC.

This chain links TRBV5-4 with TRBJ2-7, with TRBD1 as a possible D gene (6 bases). With 3 bases removed from V and 4 bases from J, the gap between germline ends came to 11 bases. The CDR3 covers 13 residues. CDR1 and CDR2 (germline): SGHNT, YYREEE (reference sequence). The CDR3 region is CASSSVQGYEQYF. CDR3 DNA sequence: TGTGCCAGCAGCTCGGTACAGGGTTACGAGCAGTACTTC. Full variable domain (rest looked up from reference TRBV5-4 and TRBJ2-7): ETGVTQSPTHLIKTRGQQVTLRCSSQSGHNTVSWYQQALGQGPQFIFQYYREEENGRGNFPPRFSGLQFPNYSSELNVNALELDDSALYLCASSSVQGYEQYFGPGTRLTVT.

This clone was seen only a few times. The V gene is TRBV6-6, the J gene TRBJ1-5; no firm D call. Germline CDR1 reads MNHNY; CDR2 reads SVGAGI (reference sequence). V lost 4 bases and J 7 bases, leaving 11 bases between the germline ends. This CDR3 has 13 amino acids. The DNA for the CDR3 is TGTGCCAGCAGTTCAGTTAGGGAGCAGCCCCAGCATTTT. Amino acids: CASSSVREQPQHF.

The V call is TRBV27, the J call TRBJ1-2; the D is unclear. The CDR3 length is 15 residues. V lost 0 bases to trimming and J lost 2 bases, with 10 bases between them. Germline V lookup: CDR1 MNHEY, CDR2 SMNVEV (reference sequence). The CDR3 DNA reads TGTGCCAGCAGTTTATCGCGGGGTGACAACTATGGCTACACCTTC. Protein sequence: CASSLSRGDNYGYTF.

The rearrangement uses TRBV6-1 and TRBJ1-5; perhaps TRBD1 as D (5 bases). This CDR3 contains 12 residues. Germline values: CDR1 MNHNS, CDR2 SASEGT. Trimming left V 7 bases short and J 6 bases short, with 10 bases between. The CDR3 here is CASKTTVQPQHF. DNA for the CDR3: TGTGCCAGCAAAACGACAGTTCAGCCCCAGCATTTT.

This clone appeared a few times. Within the sample, other DNA sequences also encode this same CDR3. This chain connects TRBV5-1 to TRBJ2-7; TRBD1 matches 8 bases. CDR3 length equals 15 residues. The V and J ends lost 0 bases and 4 bases, in that order; junction bases with no gene match: 6. Germline CDR1 SGHRS, CDR2 YFSETQ. The CDR3 here is CASSLADRGSYEQYF. In nucleotides, the CDR3 is TGCGCCAGCAGCTTGGCCGACAGGGGATCGTACGAGCAGTACTTC.

The V call is TRBV14, the J call TRBJ1-6, with D possibly TRBD1 on 6 matching bases. V shed 0 bases and J shed 6 bases, with 9 bases lying between them. Per the germline V gene, CDR1 is SGHDN and CDR2 is FVKESK. This CDR3 has 15 residues. CDR3 in DNA: TGTGCCAGCAGCCAAGAGGGGACACCTAATTCACCCCTCCACTTT. Protein product: CASSQEGTPNSPLHF.

The rearrangement joins TRBV7-9 to TRBJ1-2; D is possibly TRBD1 (5 bases). The V end was cut by 4 bases, the J end by 8 bases, with 14 bases between. Looked up from germline, CDR1 is SEHNR and CDR2 is FQNEAQ (reference sequence). The CDR3 runs 13 residues. The CDR3 region has the DNA TGTGCCAGCAGCTACCGGGACTTCGGGGGCTACACCTTC. Translating it yields CASSYRDFGGYTF.

This clone was seen more than once but under ten times. This chain uses TRBV27 with TRBJ2-2; the match to TRBD1 covers 9 bases. The V gene's germline CDR1 is MNHEY and CDR2 SMNVEV (reference sequence). There are 15 residues in the CDR3. After removal of 8 bases from V and 3 bases from J, the junction contained 7 bases not matched to a gene. CDR3 protein: CASAKGQGYTGELFF. Here the CDR3 DNA reads TGTGCCAGCGCAAAGGGACAGGGATACACCGGGGAGCTGTTTTTT.

This chain uses TRBV6-6 with TRBJ2-1; D call uncertain. In germline, CDR1 is MNHNY, CDR2 SVGAGI (reference sequence). The CDR3 totals 13 residues. V shed 9 bases and J shed 5 bases, with 14 bases lying between them. The CDR3: CASAVTMNNEQFF. Here the CDR3 DNA reads TGTGCCAGTGCGGTAACCATGAACAATGAGCAGTTCTTC.

V gene TRBV7-2 combines with J gene TRBJ1-2, with D unclear. V lost 3 bases to trimming and J lost 5 bases, with 16 bases between them. There are 15 residues in the CDR3. The germline V gene encodes CDR1 SGHTA and CDR2 FQGNSA. The CDR3 nucleotides are TGTGCCAGCAGCTTGGGCAGCCAGATCGGATATGGCTACACCTTC. This gives the protein CASSLGSQIGYGYTF.

The chain couples TRBV4-2 to TRBJ2-7; 9 nucleotides line up with TRBD2. Per the germline V gene, CDR1 is LGHNA and CDR2 is YNFKEQ. This CDR3 has 15 residues. The trim removed 1 base at V and 5 bases at J, leaving 6 bases unmatched. CDR3 coding DNA: TGTGCCAGCAGCCAAGCGTTAGCGGGGGAAAACGAGCAGTACTTC. The encoded protein is CASSQALAGENEQYF.

The V gene is TRBV2, the J gene TRBJ2-7; D not resolved. The CDR3 loop spans 11 amino acids. V was pared by 5 bases and J by 3 bases, with 5 bases between. CDR1 is SNHLY, CDR2 FYNNEI, per germline. The CDR3 protein is CASSRGYEQYF. The CDR3 DNA reads TGTGCCAGCAGTAGAGGCTACGAGCAGTACTTC.

This sequence joins TRBV21-1 and TRBJ2-7; the table's TRBD2 call for D was not verified on the DNA. TRBV21-1 is flagged as a pseudogene. The CDR3 loop spans 16 amino acids. The CDR3 DNA sequence: TGTGCCAGCAGCAAATCCGCGAGGCGGTTCTCCTACGAGCAGTACTTC. This encodes CASSKSARRFSYEQYF.

This chain links TRBV5-6 with TRBJ2-7; 9 bases fit TRBD2. The V gene end was trimmed by 4 bases and the J gene end by 3 bases; junction bases not matched to a gene: 11. CDR3 length equals 16 residues. Germline CDR1 and CDR2: SGHDT and YYEEEE. CDR3 DNA sequence: TGTGCCAGCAGCAGGCTAGCGGGACGCGGGTTCTACGAGCAGTACTTC. It translates to CASSRLAGRGFYEQYF.

This chain uses TRBV5-5 with TRBJ2-2; 7 bases are a match to TRBD1. Germline V gives CDR1 SGHKS, CDR2 YYEKEE (reference sequence). Trimming removed 5 bases from V and 5 bases from J; junction bases left unmatched: 9. The CDR3 is made up of 15 amino acids. The CDR3 spells CASRHAGGGTGELFF. The CDR3 bases are TGTGCCAGCAGACATGCAGGGGGTGGGACCGGGGAGCTGTTTTTT.

The gene calls are TRBV7-8 and TRBJ1-2; D gene unclear. The CDR3 has 14 residues. Per the germline V gene, CDR1 is SGHVS and CDR2 is FQNEAQ. The V end lost 6 bases, the J end lost 4 bases, and 15 bases lay between the germline ends. The CDR3 loop reads CASRLDEGSYGYTF. The CDR3 coding sequence is TGTGCCAGCAGACTCGACGAGGGAAGCTATGGCTACACCTTC.

For this clone: One end of the junction is discordant with germline, which a read error may explain. This rearrangement joins TRBV7-8 to TRBJ2-6; TRBD2 aligns across 12 bases. CDR3 length: 16 amino acids. Germline V gene sequence: CDR1 SGHVS, CDR2 FQNEAQ. For the CDR3, the DNA is TGTGCCAGCAGCCGGACTAGCGGGACTGGGGCCAACGGCCTGACTTTC. This gives the protein CASSRTSGTGANGLTF.

The chain is built from TRBV9 and TRBJ2-7; 13 nucleotides match TRBD2. With V trimmed by 4 bases and J by 2 bases, 3 bases remained unmatched. Per the germline V gene, CDR1 is SGDLS and CDR2 is YYNGEE. The length of the CDR3 is 15 residues. CDR3 DNA: TGTGCCAGCAGCTTCGGGACTAGCGGGGCCTACGAGCAGTACTTC. Its translation is CASSFGTSGAYEQYF.

The V call is TRBV19, the J call TRBJ2-5; TRBD1 matches at 7 bases. With 5 bases clipped from V and 4 bases from J, the junction kept 7 bases outside the gene matches. Germline lookup yields CDR1 LNHDA and CDR2 SQIVND (reference sequence). This CDR3 has 14 residues. Here the CDR3 DNA reads TGTGCCAGTAGTCCCGGACAGGCGGGAGAGACCCAGTACTTC. Protein product: CASSPGQAGETQYF.

In its sample, this clone was seen a few times. The V call is TRBV5-6, the J call TRBJ1-1; D gene ambiguous. Trimming removed 2 bases from V and 0 bases from J, with 8 bases in between. CDR1 SGHDT and CDR2 YYEEEE come from the germline V gene. This CDR3 region has 14 residues. This CDR3 reads CASSFNLVNTEAFF. CDR3 in DNA: TGTGCCAGCAGCTTCAACTTGGTGAACACTGAAGCTTTCTTT.